This T cell receptor (delta chain) was recorded in a study of γδ T cells in repeated Plasmodium falciparum infection. For the study at large: Timepoints: baseline, immediately before selected infections, and 21 days after every infection.

Flow sorting of PBMC yielded separate Vgamma9/Vdelta2+ and Vdelta2-negative gammadelta T cell populations for bulk repertoire analysis. This CDR3 comprises 17 residues. Germline loops: CDR1 GEAIGNYY, CDR2 EKD. This clone was seen at least ten times. The TCRdb record carries a much larger clone's protein, which differs from this DNA's translation at residue 4; a read error is the likely cause, and the protein listed here is the DNA translation. TRG and TRD sequences were obtained from every sorted gammadelta sample. TCRdb reanalysed the multiplex PCR reads via CATT. The sample has roughly 90,000 delta-chain clones; more than 1.4% are singletons.

The J gene is TRDJ1, the V gene TRDV2; 7 bases fit TRDD3. The sample comprised gamma-delta T cells from blood. This clonotype was obtained from a pool of human donors (malaria-infected and uninfected, not separated). The CDR3 loop is CACNTQYWGRDDDKLIF. Here the CDR3 DNA reads TGTGCCTGTAACACTCAATACTGGGGCAGAGACGACGATAAACTCATCTTT.